This passage covers 23 T cell receptor beta chains from one sample sequenced in a study of MAIT cells during Salmonella Paratyphi A infection. Notes on the study in general: MAIT TRBV usage was oligoclonal, favouring TRBV20 and TRBV6.

TCRdb itself ran the 5' RACE reads through MiXCR, one entry per CDR3 protein. The table has about 910 distinct CDR3 sequences, 20% to 25% seen once; the top ten hold more than 60%. For these TCRs, the target antigens are not known. Time point given: before S. Paratyphi A challenge (baseline). The MAIT cell gate was Valpha7.2+ CD161+ T cells, sorted by flow cytometry. The sequenced sample was MAIT cells from blood, obtained at the first sampling point of the challenge study. Receptors originate from a person aged 18 to 75 who was deliberately infected with Salmonella Paratyphi A in a paratyphoid fever challenge study.

The sample holds a few counts of this clonotype. The rearrangement links TRBV4-2 to TRBJ2-5; perhaps D is TRBD1 or TRBD2 (5 bases each). V was pared by 4 bases and J by 7 bases, with 19 bases between. The CDR3 has 15 residues. Germline CDR1 reads LGHNA; CDR2 reads YNFKEQ. The CDR3 sequence: CASSPHTGTAGTQYF. The CDR3 DNA follows: TGTGCCAGCAGCCCACACACCGGGACCGCGGGGACCCAGTACTTC.

This clonotype has only a few counts. V usage is TRBV4-3 and J usage is TRBJ2-7, with 9 bases lining up with TRBD1. The germline CDR1 and CDR2 sequences are LGHNA and YSLEER. This CDR3 is 16 amino acids long. Germline trimming cut 4 bases from V and 2 bases from J; bases unmatched to any gene: 9. CDR3 amino acids: CASSLASGDRAYEQYF. For the CDR3, the DNA is TGCGCCAGCAGCCTCGCCTCGGGGGACAGGGCCTACGAGCAGTACTTC.

The chain is built from TRBV20-1 and TRBJ1-6; perhaps TRBD1 as D (6 bases). The germline CDR1 and CDR2 sequences are DFQATT and SNEGSKA (reference sequence). Trimming removed 6 bases at V and 9 bases at J, with 15 bases between. The CDR3 has 13 residues. The CDR3 sequence: CSAPQGDASPLHF. Here the CDR3 DNA reads TGCAGTGCCCCACAGGGTGATGCTTCACCCCTCCACTTT.

This clonotype was detected a few times. J is TRBJ1-2 and V is TRBV7-6, with 7 bases fitting TRBD1. This CDR3 region has 17 residues. J gave up 7 bases and V 3 bases, and 17 bases lay outside the gene matches. Per the germline V gene, CDR1 is SGHVS and CDR2 is FNYEAQ. The CDR3 reads CASSLGPGTVTSSGYTF. Here the CDR3 DNA reads TGTGCCAGCAGCTTGGGTCCCGGGACAGTAACGAGTAGTGGCTACACCTTC.

A few counts support this clonotype. This chain joins TRBV5-1 and TRBJ2-2; no clear D gene. CDR3 length: 14 residues. Trimming left V 0 bases short and J 6 bases short, with 9 bases between. Germline CDR1 and CDR2: SGHRS and YFSETQ. The CDR3 spells CASSLVTTSGELFF. CDR3 in DNA: TGCGCCAGCAGCTTGGTCACCACCTCCGGGGAGCTGTTTTTT.

In its sample, this clonotype ranks as medium-sized. This chain joins TRBV20-1 and TRBJ2-1, with 10 bases identical to TRBD1. The V gene's germline CDR1 is DFQATT and CDR2 SNEGSKA (reference sequence). This CDR3 region has 16 residues. V shed 4 bases and J 4 bases; nucleotides not matched to a gene: 10. The CDR3 sequence: CSAISTGTGDYNEQFF. For the CDR3, the DNA is TGCAGTGCTATCAGTACCGGGACAGGGGATTACAATGAGCAGTTCTTC.

By proportion, this clonotype is medium-sized (0.01 to 0.1%). V gene TRBV20-1 combines with J gene TRBJ2-7; D possibly uses TRBD1 or TRBD2 (5 bases each). CDR1 and CDR2 (germline): DFQATT, SNEGSKA (reference sequence). Trimming took off 4 bases at V and 0 bases at J, with 19 bases between the two ends. The CDR3 spans 16 residues. The CDR3 here is CSATPGTVDFSYEQYF. DNA of the CDR3: TGCAGTGCTACCCCCGGGACGGTGGATTTCTCCTACGAGCAGTACTTC.

The J gene is TRBJ2-4, the V gene TRBV20-1; D not certain. CDR1 is DFQATT and CDR2 is SNEGSKA in the germline V gene (reference sequence). V lost 0 bases, J lost 8 bases, and 14 bases lay in between. The CDR3 extends over 14 amino acids. CDR3 DNA sequence: TGCAGTGCTAGAGATCTCGGCCCGTCGGACATTCAGTACTTC. Its protein product is CSARDLGPSDIQYF.

CDR3 DNA sequence: TGTGCCACCAGCAGAGGGACAGGGGGCGCAGAGACCCAGTACTTC. It yields the protein CATSRGTGGAETQYF. The chain is built from TRBV15 and TRBJ2-5; TRBD1 matches at 11 bases. Trimming at V came to 1 base and at J to 4 bases, leaving 2 bases not matched to a gene. Germline V lookup: CDR1 LNHNV, CDR2 YYDKDF (reference sequence). The length of the CDR3 is 15 residues.

This clonotype was seen more than once but under ten times. This chain links TRBV6-2 or TRBV6-3 with TRBJ2-2; TRBD2 agrees at 8 bases. Germline CDR1 and CDR2: MNHEY and SVGEGT. The CDR3 is 15 residues long. With 4 bases clipped from V and 6 bases from J, the junction kept 7 bases outside the gene matches. CDR3 in amino acids: CASSSGTSSAGELFF. The CDR3 coding sequence is TGTGCCAGCAGTTCCGGGACTAGTTCCGCCGGGGAGCTGTTTTTT.

This rearrangement joins TRBV7-8 to TRBJ2-7; D unclear. Germline loops: CDR1 SGHVS, CDR2 FQNEAQ. The CDR3 spans 12 residues. Trimming stripped 6 bases from V and 2 bases from J, with 8 bases between. The CDR3 DNA sequence: TGTGCCAGCAGAGGAAATACCTACGAGCAGTACTTC. Encoded protein: CASRGNTYEQYF.

The rearrangement uses TRBV20-1 and TRBJ2-7; D possibly corresponds to TRBD2 (6 bases). The CDR3 spans 13 residues. Germline lookup yields CDR1 DFQATT and CDR2 SNEGSKA (reference sequence). V was cut by 1 base and J by 3 bases, with 10 bases left in between. This CDR3 is CSARAAGNYEQYF. The CDR3 DNA reads as TGCAGTGCTAGAGCCGCGGGAAACTACGAGCAGTACTTC.

There are a few counts of this clonotype. The J gene is TRBJ1-6, the V gene TRBV4-2; 9 nucleotides agree with TRBD1. After removal of 1 base from V and 5 bases from J, the junction contained 0 bases not matched to a gene. Germline lookup yields CDR1 LGHNA and CDR2 YNFKEQ. The CDR3 length is 15 residues. CDR3 protein: CASSQGQGDNSPLHF. In DNA, the CDR3 is TGTGCCAGCAGCCAAGGACAGGGGGATAATTCACCCCTCCACTTT.

By its share, this clonotype is medium-sized. The CDR3 spells CASSPTGWGGGQPQHF. The CDR3 nucleotides are TGCGCCAGCAGCCCGACTGGATGGGGCGGGGGTCAGCCCCAGCATTTT. This chain links TRBV4-1 with TRBJ1-5; the D gene is possibly TRBD1 (5 bases). There are 16 residues in the CDR3. Germline CDR1 reads MGHRA; CDR2 reads YSYEKL. Trimming left V 4 bases short and J 6 bases short, with 19 bases between.

For the CDR3, the DNA is TGCAGTGCTAGAGATGAGCAGAACTCACAAGAGACCCAGTACTTC. Translation: CSARDEQNSQETQYF. The chain recombines TRBV20-1 with TRBJ2-5; D call uncertain. V gave up 0 bases and J gave up 2 bases, with 13 bases separating them. The CDR3 is 15 amino acids. Germline V gene lookup returns CDR1 DFQATT and CDR2 SNEGSKA (reference sequence).

The V and J genes are TRBV4-2 and TRBJ2-5; 8 nucleotides agree with TRBD2. CDR1 is LGHNA, CDR2 YNFKEQ, per germline. V lost 0 bases and J lost 2; bases outside the gene matches: 2. The length of the CDR3 is 15 residues. This CDR3 is CASSQDRGGQETQYF. The DNA of the CDR3 is TGTGCCAGCAGCCAAGATCGGGGGGGGCAAGAGACCCAGTACTTC.

By its share, this clonotype is large (0.1 to 1%). The V call is TRBV30, the J call TRBJ2-7, with 9 nucleotides matching TRBD2. This CDR3 region has 14 residues. V was clipped by 1 base and J by 2 bases; unmatched bases: 3. Germline lookup yields CDR1 GTSNPN and CDR2 SVGIG (reference sequence). In DNA form, the CDR3 reads TGTGCCTGGAGTGACCTAGCGGGACCCTACGAGCAGTACTTC. It is translated as CAWSDLAGPYEQYF.

The genes are TRBV6-4 and TRBJ2-2, with unresolved D. There are 12 residues in the CDR3. Trimming removed 2 bases at V and 8 bases at J, with 6 bases between. Germline values: CDR1 MRHNA, CDR2 SNTAGT. The CDR3 DNA reads as TGTGCCAGCAGTGACGGTACAGGGGAGCTGTTTTTT. Its protein product is CASSDGTGELFF.

V is TRBV15 and J is TRBJ2-7; TRBD1 is a possible D gene (7 bases). The CDR3 is made up of 16 amino acids. Germline V gene lookup returns CDR1 LNHNV and CDR2 YYDKDF (reference sequence). The CDR3 region is CEKSRDSGDSSYEQYF. CDR3 coding DNA: TGTGAAAAAAGCAGAGATTCGGGGGACAGCTCCTACGAGCAGTACTTC.

The V call is TRBV20-1, the J call TRBJ1-4, with D maybe TRBD1 (5 bases). Germline assignment: CDR1 DFQATT and CDR2 SNEGSKA (reference sequence). Trimming removed 0 bases from V and 0 bases from J, with 17 bases in between. This CDR3 has 18 amino acids. DNA for the CDR3: TGCAGTGCTAGAGATCTCTATGGCAGGGCTGCAACTAATGAAAAACTGTTTTTT. Protein sequence: CSARDLYGRAATNEKLFF.

As regards this clonotype: The junction differs from germline at one of its ends, possibly a read error. The rearrangement joins TRBV6-4 to TRBJ2-1, with a possible D match to TRBD1 (6 bases). The CDR3 extends over 15 amino acids. The V gene's germline CDR1 is MRHNA and CDR2 SNTAGT. CDR3 DNA: TGTGCCAGCAGTGCGGGAAAGGGGGAAGGGAAGGAGCAGTGCTTC. It encodes CASSAGKGEGKEQCF.

In this sample, this clonotype turned up a few times. The conserved closing phenylalanine or tryptophan is absent in this CDR3, likely reflecting a read error. This chain connects TRBV6-1 to TRBJ2-1, with 8 nucleotides matching TRBD1. CDR1 and CDR2 (germline): MNHNS, SASEGT. J lost 9 bases, V lost 4 bases, and 8 bases had no gene match. This CDR3 spans 14 amino acids. CDR3 coding DNA: TGTGCCAGCAGTGGCGGGACAGGTTCCTCTGAGCAGTTCTGC. This encodes CASSGGTGSSEQFC.

Regarding this clonotype: A much larger clone sits a single nucleotide away, making a read error possible. The CDR3 carries no conserved terminal phenylalanine or tryptophan, so it likely arises from a read error. The chain employs TRBV20-1 and TRBJ2-5; TRBD2 agrees at 10 bases. The CDR3 covers 14 residues. V trimming: 3 bases; J trimming: 5 bases; junction bases outside the gene matches: 6. Looked up from germline, CDR1 is DFQATT and CDR2 is SNEGSKA (reference sequence). CDR3 in amino acids: CSARASGGTETQYC. CDR3 coding DNA: TGCAGTGCTAGGGCTAGCGGGGGTACGGAGACCCAGTACTGC.